This T cell receptor beta chain derives from a study of PD-1 and CTLA-4 blockade in melanoma. Only in-frame clones appear in the TCRdb table, and some are missing; sequencing was by immunoSEQ multiplex PCR. The table shows tens of thousands of clones, with around 93% occurring only once. The CDR3 length is 12 residues. Germline CDR1 and CDR2: PRHDT and FYEKMQ (reference sequence). V was shortened by 3 bases and J by 4 bases, with 6 bases between the two germline ends. The sequence came from a human donor with melanoma. This chain joins TRBV13 and TRBJ1-2; D perhaps matches TRBD1 (5 bases). Sequencing used CD8+ T cells from peripheral blood, obtained from a patient given anti-PD-1 treatment. The CDR3 protein is CASSLGGYGYTF. The DNA of the CDR3 is TGTGCCAGCAGCTTGGGGGGCTATGGCTACACCTTC.